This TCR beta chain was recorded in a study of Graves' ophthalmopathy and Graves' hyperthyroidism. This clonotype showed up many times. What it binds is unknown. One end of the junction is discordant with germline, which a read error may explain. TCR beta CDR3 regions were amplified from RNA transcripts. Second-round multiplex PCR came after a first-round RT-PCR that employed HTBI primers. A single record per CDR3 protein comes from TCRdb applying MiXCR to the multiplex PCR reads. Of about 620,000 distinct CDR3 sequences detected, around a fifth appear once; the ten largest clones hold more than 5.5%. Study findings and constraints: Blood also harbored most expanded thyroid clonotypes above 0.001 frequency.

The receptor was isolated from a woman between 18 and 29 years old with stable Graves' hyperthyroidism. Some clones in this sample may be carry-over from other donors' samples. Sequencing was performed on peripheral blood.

The CDR3 loop reads CASKYSGELTGAFF. CDR3 sequence (DNA): TGTGCCAGCAAATATTCGGGGGAGTTGACTGGAGCTTTCTTT. The rearrangement uses TRBV12-3 or TRBV12-4 and TRBJ1-1; TRBD1 might be the D (5 bases). The CDR3 totals 14 residues.